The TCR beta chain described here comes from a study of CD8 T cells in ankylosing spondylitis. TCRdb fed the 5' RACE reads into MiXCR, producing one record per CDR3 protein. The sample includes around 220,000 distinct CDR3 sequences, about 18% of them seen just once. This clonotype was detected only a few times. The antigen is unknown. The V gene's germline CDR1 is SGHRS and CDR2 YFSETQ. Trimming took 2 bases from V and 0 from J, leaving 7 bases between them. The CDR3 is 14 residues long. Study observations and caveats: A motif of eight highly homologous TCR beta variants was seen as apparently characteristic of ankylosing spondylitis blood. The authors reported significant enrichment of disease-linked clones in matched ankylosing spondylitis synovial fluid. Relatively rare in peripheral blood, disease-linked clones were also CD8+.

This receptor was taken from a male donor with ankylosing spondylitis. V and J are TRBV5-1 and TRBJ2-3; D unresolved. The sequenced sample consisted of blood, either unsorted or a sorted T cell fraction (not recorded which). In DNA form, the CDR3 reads TGCGCCAGCAGCTTTTACGGTAGCACAGATACGCAGTATTTT. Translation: CASSFYGSTDTQYF.